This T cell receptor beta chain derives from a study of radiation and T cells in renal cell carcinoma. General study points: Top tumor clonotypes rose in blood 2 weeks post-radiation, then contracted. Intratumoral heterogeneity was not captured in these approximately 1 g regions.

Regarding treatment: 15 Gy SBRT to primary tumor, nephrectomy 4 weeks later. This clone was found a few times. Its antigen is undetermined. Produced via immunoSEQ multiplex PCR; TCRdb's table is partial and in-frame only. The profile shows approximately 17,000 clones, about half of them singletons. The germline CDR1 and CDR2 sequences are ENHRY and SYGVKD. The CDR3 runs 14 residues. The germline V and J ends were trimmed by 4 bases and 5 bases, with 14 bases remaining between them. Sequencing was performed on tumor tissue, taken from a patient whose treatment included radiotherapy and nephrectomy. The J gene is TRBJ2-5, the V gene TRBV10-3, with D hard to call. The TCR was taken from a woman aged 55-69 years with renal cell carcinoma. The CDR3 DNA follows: TGTGCCATCAGTGGTGATTCGGGTGGGGAGACCCAGTACTTC. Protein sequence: CAISGDSGGETQYF.